This TCR beta chain was sequenced during a study of shared clonotypes between healthy human individuals. CDR1 is MNHEY, CDR2 SVGAGI, per germline. The CDR3 has 12 residues. V shed 6 bases and J shed 4 bases, with 7 bases lying between them. The repertoire was sequenced with immunoSEQ multiplex PCR; TCRdb's copy has only in-frame clones and lacks some. The table shows roughly 1,100,000 clones, with about 75% occurring only once. The genes are TRBV6-5 and TRBJ1-5; D is undetermined. This TCR was recovered from a man aged 18 to 30 in good health. Sequenced input: memory CD4+ T cells sorted from blood. Specified subset: CD45RA-negative fraction. CDR3 sequence: CASRSGNQPQHF. Here the CDR3 DNA reads TGTGCCAGCAGGTCCGGAAATCAGCCCCAGCATTTT.